Given below is one T cell receptor (beta chain) in context. Original processing notes: Quantification of nucleated cells was approximated via reference gene primer amplification. Here immunoSEQ multiplex PCR was the method, and the copy in TCRdb shows in-frame clones only, minus some. Clone size and V and J calls were adopted from that table, with D and trimming inferred from the DNA. Of about 390,000 clones in the sample, approximately 87% were seen once. This sample is part of a study of blood T cell repertoires in COVID-19. Turning to the study itself: Sources were T cells, B-cell-depleted T cells, or PBMCs; the material itself was cDNA or gDNA.

V lost 0 bases and J lost 5; bases outside the gene matches: 5. CDR3 length: 15 amino acids. CDR1 is MNHNY and CDR2 is SVGAGI in the germline V gene (reference sequence). Participants were aged about 18 to 100 years from 20 to 30 US areas. Participants were placed into cohorts based on the clinical history they reported. The material sequenced was PBMCs or T cells enriched from blood (not recorded which). V and J are TRBV6-6 and TRBJ1-2; 8 bases agree with TRBD1. The sequence was collected from a woman aged 50 to 60 who had recovered from COVID-19. The CDR3 sequence is CASSYSDRAAYGYTF. The CDR3 DNA reads TGTGCCAGCAGTTACTCGGACAGGGCGGCTTATGGCTACACCTTC.